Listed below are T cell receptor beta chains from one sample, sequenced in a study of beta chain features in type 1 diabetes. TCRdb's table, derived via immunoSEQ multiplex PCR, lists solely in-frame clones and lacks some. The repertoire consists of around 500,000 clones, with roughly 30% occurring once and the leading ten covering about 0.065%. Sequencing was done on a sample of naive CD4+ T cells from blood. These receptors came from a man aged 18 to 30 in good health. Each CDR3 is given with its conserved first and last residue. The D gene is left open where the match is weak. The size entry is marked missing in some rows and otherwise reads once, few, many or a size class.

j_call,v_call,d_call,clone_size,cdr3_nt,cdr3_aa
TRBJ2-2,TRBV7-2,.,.,TGTGCCAGCAGCTTAAGCCTCAGGCCCACCGGGGAGCTGTTTTTT,CASSLSLRPTGELFF
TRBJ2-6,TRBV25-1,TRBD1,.,TGTGCCAGCAGTGAAACAGGGGCTGGGGCCAACGTCCTGACTTTC,CASSETGAGANVLTF
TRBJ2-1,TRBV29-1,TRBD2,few,TGCAGCGTTGAAATAACTAGCGGGGGGGGTGAGCAGTTCTTC,CSVEITSGGGEQFF
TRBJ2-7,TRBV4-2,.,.,TGTGCCAGCAGCCAAGAACCCAGTACCTACGAGCAGTACTTC,CASSQEPSTYEQYF
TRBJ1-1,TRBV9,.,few,TGTGCCAGCAGCGTACAGGTGAACACTGAAGCTTTCTTT,CASSVQVNTEAFF
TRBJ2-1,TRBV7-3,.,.,TGTGCCAGCAGCCCGGTATCCGGGGGGCTATACAATGAGCAGTTCTTC,CASSPVSGGLYNEQFF
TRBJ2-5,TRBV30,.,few,TGTGCCTGGACCGGGGTGACACTCCAAGAGACCCAGTACTTC,CAWTGVTLQETQYF
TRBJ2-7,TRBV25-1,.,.,TGTGCCAGCAGCCCGGACACCGGTACCGGCGAGCAGTACTTC,CASSPDTGTGEQYF
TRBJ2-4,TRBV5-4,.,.,TGTGCCAGCAGTAGAGGGTCGGTTGTAGCCAAAAACATTCAGTACTTC,CASSRGSVVAKNIQYF
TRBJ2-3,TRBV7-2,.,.,TGTGCCAGCAGCTTTACCGGGACAGATACGCAGTATTTT,CASSFTGTDTQYF
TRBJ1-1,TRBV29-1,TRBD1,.,TGCAGCGCCGCCGGACAGGAGGGAACTGAAGCTTTCTTT,CSAAGQEGTEAFF
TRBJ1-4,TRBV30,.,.,TGTGCCTGGAGTTTAGACCGGGACGGCAATAATGAAAAACTGTTTTTT,CAWSLDRDGNNEKLFF
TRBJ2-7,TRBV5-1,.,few,TGCGCCAGCAGCTTGGGTAGCCGCGAGCAGTACTTC,CASSLGSREQYF
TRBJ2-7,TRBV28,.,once,TGTGCCAGCAACGTCCCGGGACACGGATACGAGCAGTACTTC,CASNVPGHGYEQYF
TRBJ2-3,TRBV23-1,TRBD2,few,TGCGCCAGCAAAACTAGCGGGAGTACAGATACGCAGTATTTT,CASKTSGSTDTQYF
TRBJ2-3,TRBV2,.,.,TGTGCCAGCAGGAGTGCAGCCCGCGAGGCAGATACGCAGTATTTT,CASRSAAREADTQYF
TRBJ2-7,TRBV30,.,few,TGTGCCTGGAGCCGCGGCGAGGACGAGCAGTACTTC,CAWSRGEDEQYF
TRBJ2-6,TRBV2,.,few,TGTGCCGATCAAGGTTCTGGGGCCAACGTCCTGACTTTC,CADQGSGANVLTF
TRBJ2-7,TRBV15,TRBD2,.,TGTGCCACCAGCAGAGGTCCGGTAGCGGGAGTCTACGAGCAGTACTTC,CATSRGPVAGVYEQYF
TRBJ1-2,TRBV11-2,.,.,TGTGCCAGCAGCTTAGACGCACACTATGGCTACACCTTC,CASSLDAHYGYTF
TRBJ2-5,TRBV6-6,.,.,TGTGCCAGCAGCAACGCCGGGGAGACCCAGTACTTC,CASSNAGETQYF
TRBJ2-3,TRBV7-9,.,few,TGTGCCAGCAGCCGGTCGAGGGAGTTTACAGATACGCAGTATTTT,CASSRSREFTDTQYF
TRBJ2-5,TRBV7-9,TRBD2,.,TGTGCCAGCAGCTTAGAGGGTAGCGGGCAAGAGACCCAGTACTTC,CASSLEGSGQETQYF
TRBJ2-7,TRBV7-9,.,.,TGTGCCAGCAGCTTAGATTCGGGACACTCCAACTACGAGCAGTACTTC,CASSLDSGHSNYEQYF
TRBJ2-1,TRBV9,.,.,TGTGCCAGCAGCTTGCGGGGCACCTACAATGAGCAGTTCTTC,CASSLRGTYNEQFF
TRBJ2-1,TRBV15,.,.,TGTGCCACCAGCACGGCCGTTGAGCAGTTCTTC,CATSTAVEQFF
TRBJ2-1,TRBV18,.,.,TGTGCCAGCTCACCACCAATACCGACGGTTCAGTACAATGAGCAGTTCTTC,CASSPPIPTVQYNEQFF
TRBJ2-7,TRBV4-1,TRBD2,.,TGCGCCAGCAGCCAAGATATCGGGACTAGCCGGGGCTACGAGCAGTACTTC,CASSQDIGTSRGYEQYF
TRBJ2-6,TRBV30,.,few,TGTGCCTGGGGGGTCGGGGCCAACGTCCTGACTTTC,CAWGVGANVLTF
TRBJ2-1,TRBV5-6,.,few,TGTGCCAGCAGCCCCCCGGGGGACAATGAGCAGTTCTTC,CASSPPGDNEQFF
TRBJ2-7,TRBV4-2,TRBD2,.,TGTGCCAGCAGCCGCGGGACTAGCGAAACCTACGAGCAGTACTTC,CASSRGTSETYEQYF
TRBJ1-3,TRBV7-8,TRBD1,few,TGTGCCAGCAGCCCCGACAGGGGCTCTGGAAACACCATATATTTT,CASSPDRGSGNTIYF
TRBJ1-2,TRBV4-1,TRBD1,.,TGCGCCAGCAGCCAAGACGACAGGGGACTCTATGGCTACACCTTC,CASSQDDRGLYGYTF
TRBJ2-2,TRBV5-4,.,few,TGTGCCAGCAGCGTCTCCCTCCTCGACAGTACCGGGGAGCTGTTTTTT,CASSVSLLDSTGELFF
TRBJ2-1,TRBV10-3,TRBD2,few,TGTGCCATTAGCGGGAGGGGACAAAGGGAGCAGTTCTTC,CAISGRGQREQFF
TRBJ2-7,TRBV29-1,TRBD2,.,TGCAGCGTCCGGACTAGCGGAGGATACGAGCAGTACTTC,CSVRTSGGYEQYF
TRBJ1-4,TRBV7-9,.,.,TGTGCCAGCAGCTTAGCCGTGCTTTCTAATGAAAAACTGTTTTTT,CASSLAVLSNEKLFF
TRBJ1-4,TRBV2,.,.,TGTGCCAGCAGTGGGGACCTTGGGAACGAAAAACTGTTTTTT,CASSGDLGNEKLFF
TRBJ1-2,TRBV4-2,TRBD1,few,TGTGCCAGCAGCTACAATTGGGACAGCTCTCTTGGCTACACCTTC,CASSYNWDSSLGYTF
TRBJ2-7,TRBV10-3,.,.,TGTGCCATCAGTGCTACAGGGATGTACGAGCAGTACTTC,CAISATGMYEQYF
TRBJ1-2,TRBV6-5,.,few,TGTGCCAGCAGTTACAAGCAATCTAACTATGGCTACACCTTC,CASSYKQSNYGYTF
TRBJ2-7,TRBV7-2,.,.,TGTGCCAGCAGCTTTGGGGCAAACAAGTACTTC,CASSFGANKYF
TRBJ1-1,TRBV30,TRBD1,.,TGTGCCTGGAGGGGGACAGCTGAAGCTTTCTTT,CAWRGTAEAFF
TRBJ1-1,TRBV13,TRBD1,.,TGTGCCAGCAGCACCAGGACAGGGGTAAACACTGAAGCTTTCTTT,CASSTRTGVNTEAFF